The subject of this entry is one T cell receptor (beta chain). Reverse transcription of all isolated RNA meant that expressed TCRB transcripts were sequenced. Assay used: immunoSEQ multiplex PCR; TCRdb lists only in-frame clones, some missing. The sample records some 150,000 clones, under 60% being singletons. The data belong to a study of beta chain features in type 1 diabetes. Trimming left V 0 bases short and J 5 bases short, with 5 bases between. This CDR3 comprises 13 residues. Germline loops: CDR1 SGHVS, CDR2 FQNEAQ. The chain is built from TRBV7-8 and TRBJ1-5; unclear D gene. The receptor comes from a man aged 18 to 29 in good health. Sequencing used Tregs from blood. CDR3: CASSLAPYQPQHF. In nucleotides, the CDR3 is TGTGCCAGCAGCTTAGCCCCCTATCAGCCCCAGCATTTT.